This entry is about one T cell receptor (beta chain). Antigen unknown. Trimming shortened V by 1 base and J by 3 bases, and 12 bases separated the two germline ends. Germline lookup yields CDR1 SEHNR and CDR2 FQNEAQ (reference sequence). The CDR3 loop spans 15 amino acids. The data originate from a study of CD8+ T cells in alopecia areata. Whole-study context: A 6-month period off drug followed tofacitinib, which lasted 6 to 18 months.

Study-wide results and limits: In lesional scalp, particularly from alopecia totalis/universalis, clonality was higher than in normal scalp.

Researchers gathered lesional scalp punch biopsies and peripheral blood from patients with alopecia areata. Extracted from the samples, RNA was reverse transcribed into cDNA to serve as the sequencing template. TCRdb keeps only in-frame clones here, not all; method: immunoSEQ multiplex PCR. The table includes roughly 140,000 clones, 45% to 55% detected once. The specimen was CD8+ T cells sorted from blood, collected at week 0. This receptor was obtained from a human donor with alopecia areata. This sequence joins TRBV7-9 and TRBJ2-5, with a possible D match to TRBD1 (6 bases). CDR3: CASSLGPRGEETQYF. CDR3 sequence (DNA): TGTGCCAGCAGCTTAGGTCCCAGGGGTGAAGAGACCCAGTACTTC.